Listed below are T cell receptor beta chains from one sample, sequenced in a study of T cells in Graves' hyperthyroidism and ophthalmopathy. TCRdb passed the multiplex PCR reads through MiXCR, listing each CDR3 protein once. The sample has about 400,000 distinct CDR3 sequences, about 13% seen once; the top ten hold roughly 8.3%. Sequencing input: blood. The receptors derive from a young woman with Graves' hyperthyroidism. The CDR3 runs from the conserved cysteine through the conserved F or W. A D gene is named only where the DNA matches it firmly. Clone size, where shown, is once, few, many, or a class for clones that have expanded.

>TRBD1|TRBJ2-1|once|TRBV12-3/TRBV12-4
CASSPTGGSVFF
TGTGCCAGCAGTCCGACAGGGGGGAGTGTGTTCTTC
>TRBD2|TRBJ2-1|many|TRBV7-3
CASSTIAGAYNEQFF
TGTGCCAGCAGCACTATAGCGGGGGCCTACAATGAGCAGTTCTTC
>TRBD1|TRBJ2-7|many|TRBV18
CASSPGQNYEQYF
TGTGCCAGCTCACCGGGACAGAACTACGAGCAGTACTTC
>TRBD1|TRBJ1-5|.|TRBV3-1
CASSKGQGGNQPQHF
TGTGCCAGCAGCAAAGGACAGGGCGGCAATCAGCCCCAGCATTTT
>.|TRBJ2-2|few|TRBV10-3
CAIRFPSNTGELFF
TGTGCCATCAGGTTTCCGAGCAACACCGGGGAGCTGTTTTTT
>TRBD1|TRBJ2-7|many|TRBV25-1
CASSELSGDSSYEQYF
TGTGCCAGCAGTGAACTCTCCGGGGACAGCTCCTACGAGCAGTACTTC
>.|TRBJ2-7|.|TRBV4-1
CASSPSGTDSYEQYF
TGCGCCAGCAGCCCATCCGGGACTGATTCCTACGAGCAGTACTTC
>.|TRBJ1-6|many|TRBV12-3/TRBV12-4
CASSSGTNSPLHF
TGTGCCAGCAGTTCGGGGACAAATTCACCCCTCCACTTT
>TRBD1|TRBJ2-7|many|TRBV5-1
CASSTGQGGEQYF
TGCGCCAGCAGCACGGGACAGGGAGGCGAGCAGTACTTC
>.|TRBJ1-1|many|TRBV5-1
CASSFTDGNTEAFF
TGCGCCAGCAGCTTTACCGACGGGAACACTGAAGCTTTCTTT
>.|TRBJ2-7|many|TRBV5-1
CASSLGGGIYEQYF
TGCGCCAGCAGCTTGGGGGGCGGGATATACGAGCAGTACTTC
>.|TRBJ2-1|many|TRBV5-1
CASSRSPGLIYNEQFF
TGCGCCAGCAGCAGATCCCCGGGACTCATTTACAATGAGCAGTTCTTC
>.|TRBJ1-4|few|TRBV9
CASSARGDGLNEKLFF
TGTGCCAGCAGCGCGAGGGGGGACGGATTAAATGAAAAACTGTTTTTT
>TRBD1|TRBJ2-7|.|TRBV5-1
CASREGVGTGPSSYEQYF
TGCGCCAGCAGGGAAGGCGTGGGGACAGGACCCAGCTCCTACGAGCAGTACTTC
>TRBD2|TRBJ2-7|many|TRBV20-1
CSAAPRTSGFEQYF
TGCAGTGCAGCCCCCCGGACTAGCGGGTTCGAGCAGTACTTC
>TRBD1|TRBJ1-4|many|TRBV5-1
CASSMEGGDYEKLFF
TGCGCCAGCAGCATGGAAGGGGGCGATTATGAAAAACTGTTTTTT
>.|TRBJ1-2|many|TRBV5-1
CASSSAFETDGYTF
TGCGCCAGCAGCTCAGCATTCGAGACAGATGGCTACACCTTC
>.|TRBJ2-2|.|TRBV3-1
CASSQGGRGWTGELFF
TGTGCCAGCAGCCAAGGGGGAAGGGGATGGACCGGGGAGCTGTTTTTT
>.|TRBJ1-5|many|TRBV28
CATDGLRSNQPQHF
TGTGCCACAGACGGGTTACGGAGCAATCAGCCCCAGCATTTT
>TRBD1|TRBJ1-5|many|TRBV7-9
CASSGGQVGNQPQHF
TGTGCCAGCAGCGGGGGACAGGTTGGCAATCAGCCCCAGCATTTT
>TRBD1|TRBJ2-1|many|TRBV24-1
CATSDPGQGGNNEQFF
TGTGCCACCAGTGACCCGGGACAGGGCGGTAACAATGAGCAGTTCTTC
>TRBD1|TRBJ1-1|few|TRBV19
CASSWDSPNTEAFF
TGTGCCAGTAGTTGGGACAGCCCGAACACTGAAGCTTTCTTT
>.|TRBJ1-4|many|TRBV6-5
CASSYERKGELFF
TGTGCCAGCAGTTACGAGAGGAAGGGGGAACTGTTTTTT
>.|TRBJ2-5|few|TRBV15
CATSRDWGETQYF
TGTGCCACCAGCAGAGATTGGGGGGAGACCCAGTACTTC
>TRBD1|TRBJ1-6|many|TRBV27
CASSQGQGESPLHF
TGTGCCAGCAGTCAAGGACAGGGAGAATCACCCCTCCACTTT
>.|TRBJ2-2|.|TRBV6-1
CASTTGRASIGELFF
TGTGCCAGCACCACAGGGAGGGCCAGTATTGGGGAGCTGTTTTTT
>.|TRBJ2-1|many|TRBV7-2
CASSLALSIYNEQFF
TGTGCCAGCAGCTTAGCGCTAAGTATCTACAATGAGCAGTTCTTC
>.|TRBJ2-1|many|TRBV20-1
CSASQGLRDEQFF
TGCAGTGCTTCGCAGGGGCTGAGGGATGAGCAGTTCTTC
>.|TRBJ2-1|.|TRBV2
CASTSGTHNERFF
TGTGCCAGCACCTCCGGGACACACAATGAGCGGTTCTTC
>TRBD1|TRBJ2-1|many|TRBV29-1
CSVPGQVFYNEQFF
TGCAGCGTACCCGGACAGGTTTTTTACAATGAGCAGTTCTTC
>.|TRBJ2-1|many|TRBV6-1
CALALGQPYNEQFF
TGTGCCTTAGCTCTCGGACAGCCTTACAATGAGCAGTTCTTC